The clone carrying this T cell receptor beta chain was counted ten times or more. For TCR, cDNA came from 5'RACE template switching, which added a universal primer site and UMIs. TCRdb re-derived calls from the 5' RACE reads in MiXCR, one entry per CDR3 protein. Here the sample spans about 69,000 distinct CDR3 sequences, approximately 5.9% being singletons. The sample originates from a study of T cells after yellow fever vaccination. About the research overall: With SMART-Seq v4 Ultra Low Input, the fractions containing low cell numbers were prepared.

Germline values: CDR1 LGHDT, CDR2 YNNKEL (reference sequence). The CDR3 is 13 residues long. V was clipped by 6 bases and J by 3 bases; unmatched bases: 4. The chain is built from TRBV3-1 and TRBJ1-2; 7 nucleotides line up with TRBD1. This TCR derives from a man younger than 35 who received the YFV17D yellow fever vaccine. Sequenced here: CD4+ T cells sorted from PBMCs, sampled around 14 days after the first yellow fever vaccination. This CDR3 is CASRGTGDYGYTF. CDR3 DNA sequence: TGTGCCAGCAGGGGAACAGGGGACTATGGCTACACCTTC.